A selection of T cell receptor beta chains follows, all from one sample in a study of CD8+ T cells in alopecia areata. Only in-frame clones appear in the TCRdb table, and some are missing; sequencing was by immunoSEQ multiplex PCR. The sample contains about 220,000 clones, under 60% of which appear only once. Here the sequenced sample was CD4+ T cells sorted from blood, taken at week 4, from a patient treated with tofacitinib. The receptor set was obtained from a human donor with alopecia areata. Each CDR3 is given with its conserved first and last residue. The D gene is left open where the match is weak. A clone size is listed for some rows: how often the clone was seen (once, few, many), or a class if it is expanded.

CDR3 length	D gene	J gene	V gene	clone size	CDR3 protein	CDR3 DNA
13	-	TRBJ1-6	TRBV15	few	CATSEGRSSPLHF	TGTGCCACGTCCGAGGGGCGAAGTTCACCCCTCCACTTT
15	-	TRBJ1-1	TRBV29-1	-	CSVRHRLKEDTEAFF	TGCAGCGTTCGCCACAGGCTAAAAGAGGACACTGAAGCTTTCTTT
14	-	TRBJ2-1	TRBV10-3	few	CAISGGASNNEQFF	TGTGCCATCAGTGGAGGCGCCTCAAACAATGAGCAGTTCTTC
14	-	TRBJ1-1	TRBV2	few	CASSEQGVGTEAFF	TGTGCCAGCAGTGAACAGGGTGTGGGCACTGAAGCTTTCTTT
14	-	TRBJ2-7	TRBV29-1	-	CSVGQTISSYEQYF	TGCAGCGTTGGACAGACTATCAGCTCCTACGAGCAGTACTTC
14	-	TRBJ2-7	TRBV27	-	CASSFGTWGYEQYF	TGTGCCAGCAGTTTTGGGACATGGGGCTACGAGCAGTACTTC
13	-	TRBJ2-2	TRBV18	few	CASSPQNTGELFF	TGTGCCAGCTCACCACAGAACACCGGGGAGCTGTTTTTT
15	-	TRBJ1-1	TRBV5-1	-	CASSLEGRRNTEAFF	TGCGCCAGCAGCTTGGAGGGCAGGCGGAACACTGAAGCTTTCTTT
13	TRBD1	TRBJ2-6	TRBV7-9	-	CASSPGTGIVLTF	TGTGCCAGCAGCCCTGGGACAGGGATCGTCCTGACTTTC
13	-	TRBJ2-5	TRBV4-3	-	CASSQDRAQTQYF	TGCGCCAGCAGCCAAGATCGGGCGCAGACCCAGTACTTC
13	-	TRBJ1-1	TRBV25-1	once	CASSELPGTEAFF	TGTGCCAGCAGTGAACTCCCGGGGACTGAAGCTTTCTTT
14	-	TRBJ1-2	TRBV29-1	-	CSVKNGGWRDGYTF	TGCAGCGTTAAAAACGGGGGGTGGCGGGATGGCTACACCTTC
15	TRBD1	TRBJ2-1	TRBV2	-	CASSPWDRGYNEQFF	TGTGCCAGCAGTCCATGGGACAGGGGTTACAATGAGCAGTTCTTC
15	TRBD1	TRBJ1-5	TRBV30	-	CAWNAGGLRNQPQHF	TGTGCCTGGAATGCAGGGGGATTAAGGAATCAGCCCCAGCATTTT